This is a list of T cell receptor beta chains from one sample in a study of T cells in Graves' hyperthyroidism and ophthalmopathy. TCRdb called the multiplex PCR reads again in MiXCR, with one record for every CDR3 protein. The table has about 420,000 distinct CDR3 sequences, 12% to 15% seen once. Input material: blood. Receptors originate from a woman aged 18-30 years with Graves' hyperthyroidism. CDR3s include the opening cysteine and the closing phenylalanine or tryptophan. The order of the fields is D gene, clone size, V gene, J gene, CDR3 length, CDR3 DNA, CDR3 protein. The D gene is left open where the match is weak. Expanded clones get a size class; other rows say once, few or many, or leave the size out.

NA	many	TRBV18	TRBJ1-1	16	TGTGCCAGCTCACCACGCGGGACCGGGGGGCTGACTGAAGCTTTCTTT	CASSPRGTGGLTEAFF
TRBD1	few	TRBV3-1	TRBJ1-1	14	TGTGCCAGCAGATACCGACAGGGGAACACTGAAGCTTTCTTT	CASRYRQGNTEAFF
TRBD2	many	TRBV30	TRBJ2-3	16	TGTGCCTGGAGTGTACTTTCAGCGGGAGCCACAGATACGCAGTATTTT	CAWSVLSAGATDTQYF
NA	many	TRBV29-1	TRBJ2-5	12	TGCAGCGTTGTGAGGGTGAGCGAGACCCAGTACTTC	CSVVRVSETQYF
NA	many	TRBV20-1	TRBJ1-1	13	TGCAGTGCCTTACGGGGTCCGGGCACTGAAGCTTTCTTT	CSALRGPGTEAFF
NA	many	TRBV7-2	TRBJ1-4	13	TGTGCCAGCAGCTTAGAACTTAATGAAAAACTGTTTTTT	CASSLELNEKLFF
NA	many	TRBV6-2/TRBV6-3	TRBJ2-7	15	TGTGCCACGATTAGGCCGGGACGGAGCTCCTACGAGCAGTACTTC	CATIRPGRSSYEQYF
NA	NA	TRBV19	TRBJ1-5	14	TGTGCCAGTAGCTGGGGAAATAGCAATCAGCCCCAGCATTTT	CASSWGNSNQPQHF
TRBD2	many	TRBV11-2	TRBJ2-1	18	TGTGCCAGCAGCTTAGGGCTAGCGGGAGGGCCTGGTTACAATGAGCAGTTCTTC	CASSLGLAGGPGYNEQFF
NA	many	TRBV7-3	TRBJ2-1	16	TGTGCCAGCAGCCATGTGGGGGGTCAGGGTAAGGATGAGCAGTTCTTC	CASSHVGGQGKDEQFF
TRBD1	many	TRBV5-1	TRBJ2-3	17	TGCGCCAGCAGCTTGGATGTCAGGGGGTCTGGGGCAGATACGCAGTATTTT	CASSLDVRGSGADTQYF
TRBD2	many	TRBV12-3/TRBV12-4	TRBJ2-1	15	TGCGCCAGCAGCCTACTAGCGGGAGGTTACAATGAGCAGTTCTTC	CASSLLAGGYNEQFF
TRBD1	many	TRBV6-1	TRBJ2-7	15	TGTGCCAGCAGTATCCAGACAGGGGGCGGATACGAGCAGTACTTC	CASSIQTGGGYEQYF
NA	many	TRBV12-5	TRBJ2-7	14	TGTGCTAGTGGTCCTCAGGGGAGCTCCTACGAGCAGTACTTC	CASGPQGSSYEQYF
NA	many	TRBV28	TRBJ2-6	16	TGTGCCAGCAGTCCGGAGGGGGGTATAGATGCCAACGTCCTGACTTTC	CASSPEGGIDANVLTF
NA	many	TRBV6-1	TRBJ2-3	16	TGTGCCAGCAGCGAACGCAACCACTATAGCACAGATACGCAGTATTTT	CASSERNHYSTDTQYF
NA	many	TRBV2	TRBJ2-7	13	TGTGCCAGCAGTGCGATATACCCCTACGAGCAGTACTTC	CASSAIYPYEQYF
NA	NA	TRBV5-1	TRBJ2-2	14	TGCGCCAGCAGCTTGGCCATGGGAAGCGGGGAGCTGTTTTTT	CASSLAMGSGELFF
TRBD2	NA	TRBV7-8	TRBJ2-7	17	TGTGCCAGCAGCTTACGTTGGACTAGCGGGAGTAGGTACGAGCAGTACTTC	CASSLRWTSGSRYEQYF
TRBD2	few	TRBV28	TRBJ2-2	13	TGTGCCAGCAGTTGGACTAGCCCCGGGGAGCTGTTTTTT	CASSWTSPGELFF
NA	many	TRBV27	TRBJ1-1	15	TGTGCCAGCAGAGAGGTGCCATCCATGAACACTGAAGCTTTCTTT	CASREVPSMNTEAFF
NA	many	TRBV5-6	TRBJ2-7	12	TGTGCCAGCAGCTTCACAGGAAACGAGCAGTACTTC	CASSFTGNEQYF
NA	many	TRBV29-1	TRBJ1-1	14	TGCAGCGTTGTTCTGCAGGGACGGTACACTGAAGCTTTCTTT	CSVVLQGRYTEAFF
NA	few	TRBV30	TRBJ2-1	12	TGTGCCTGGAATAGGGGGGGAGATGAGCAGTTCTTC	CAWNRGGDEQFF
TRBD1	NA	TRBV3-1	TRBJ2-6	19	TGTGCCAGCAGCCAAGATAGCAGGGGGCGAATCCCTGGGGCCAACGTCCTGACTTTC	CASSQDSRGRIPGANVLTF
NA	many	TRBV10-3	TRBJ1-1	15	TGTGCCATCAGTGACGACTCCGTCCCCCACACTGAAGCTTTCTTT	CAISDDSVPHTEAFF
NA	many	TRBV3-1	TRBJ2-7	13	TGTGCCAGCAGCCAAGAATCGTTCGGGGACTTGTACTTC	CASSQESFGDLYF
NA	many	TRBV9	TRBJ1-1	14	TGTGCCAGCAGCGTCGACAGCATGAACACTGAAGCTTTCTTT	CASSVDSMNTEAFF
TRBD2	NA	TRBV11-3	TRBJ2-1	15	TGTGCCAGCAGCCAAGGGACTAGCGGTTACAATGAGCAGTTCTTC	CASSQGTSGYNEQFF
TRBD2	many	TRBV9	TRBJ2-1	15	TGTGCCAGCAGCGTAGCCCCTAGCGGCTACAATGAGCAGTTCTTC	CASSVAPSGYNEQFF
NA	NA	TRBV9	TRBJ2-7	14	TGTGCCAGCAGCGCTTGGGACTCCACCTACGAGCAGTACTTC	CASSAWDSTYEQYF
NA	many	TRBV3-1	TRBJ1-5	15	TGTGCCAGCAGCCAAGGCCTTAATAGCAATCAGCCCCAGCATTTT	CASSQGLNSNQPQHF
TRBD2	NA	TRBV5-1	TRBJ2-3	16	TGCGCCAGCAGCTTGGGGACTAGCGAAGGCACAGATACGCAGTATTTT	CASSLGTSEGTDTQYF
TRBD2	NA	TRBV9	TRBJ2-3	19	TGTGCCAGCAGCGCCCTCATCCCCGTAGCGGGAGGTGGGACAGATACGCAGTATTTT	CASSALIPVAGGGTDTQYF
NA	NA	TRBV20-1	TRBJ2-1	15	TGCAGTGCTAGAATCTTGCAGGGTACGGGCGATGAGCAGTTCTTC	CSARILQGTGDEQFF
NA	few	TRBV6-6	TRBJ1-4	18	TGTGCCAGCAGTCACTCGATGAGGGGATGGGGCCCAAATGAAAAACTGTTTTTT	CASSHSMRGWGPNEKLFF
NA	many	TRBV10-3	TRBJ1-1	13	TGTGCCATCAGTGTAGGGGGAAACACTGAAGCTTTCTTT	CAISVGGNTEAFF
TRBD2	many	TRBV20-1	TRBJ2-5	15	TGCAGTGCTAGAGGGACTAGCGGGAGCCAAGAGACCCAGTACTTC	CSARGTSGSQETQYF
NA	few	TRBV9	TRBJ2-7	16	TGTGCCAGCAGCGCCGGGACGGCCAGTCCCACCTACGAGCAGTACTTC	CASSAGTASPTYEQYF
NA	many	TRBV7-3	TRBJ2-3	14	TGTGCCAGCAGCCAAATATCGGGCACAGATACGCAGTATTTT	CASSQISGTDTQYF
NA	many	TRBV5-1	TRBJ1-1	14	TGCGCCAGCAGCTGGGGAAAAATGAACACTGAAGCTTTCTTT	CASSWGKMNTEAFF
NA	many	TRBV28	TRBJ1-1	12	TGTGCCAGCAGTTTAGTGAACACTGAAGCTTTCTTT	CASSLVNTEAFF
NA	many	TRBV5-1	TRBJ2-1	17	TGCGCCAGCAGCTTGTCACGCAGCGGGTTAACCTACAATGAGCAGTTCTTC	CASSLSRSGLTYNEQFF
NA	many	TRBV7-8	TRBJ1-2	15	TGTGCCAGCAGCTTAGCCAGGATAACTAACTATGGCTACACCTTC	CASSLARITNYGYTF
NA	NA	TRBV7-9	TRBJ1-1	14	TGTGCCAGCAGCCACCTGGGGGGCCACACTGAAGCTTTCTTT	CASSHLGGHTEAFF
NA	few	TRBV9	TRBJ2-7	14	TGTGCCAGCAGCGTAGGGGGAGCATTTGTCGAGCAGTACTTC	CASSVGGAFVEQYF
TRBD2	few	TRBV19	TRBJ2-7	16	TGTGCCAGTAGCGTAAGCGGGGGCGGTGGCTCCTACGAGCAGTACTTC	CASSVSGGGGSYEQYF
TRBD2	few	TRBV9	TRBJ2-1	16	TGTGCCAGCAGCGTAATAGCGGGAGGGCCCTACAATGAGCAGTTCTTC	CASSVIAGGPYNEQFF
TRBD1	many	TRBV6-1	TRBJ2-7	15	TGTGCCAGCAGTGTGACAGGGGGGGGCTCCTACGAGCAGTACTTC	CASSVTGGGSYEQYF
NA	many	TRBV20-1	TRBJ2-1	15	TGCAGTGCTAGGCCGCCCAAGGGTTTTAACAATGAGCAGTTCTTC	CSARPPKGFNNEQFF
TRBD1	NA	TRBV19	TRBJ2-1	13	TGTGCCAGTATAGGGACAGAGAACAATGAGCAGTTCTTC	CASIGTENNEQFF